This is a list of T cell receptor beta chains from one sample in a study of T cells in tuberculosis. Repertoires were generated with immunoSEQ multiplex PCR, while TCRdb's copy carries only in-frame clones and drops some. There are approximately 53,000 clones in the sample; about 95% occur only once, and 1.1% to 1.5% lies in the top ten. This material consisted of PBMCs, taken at tuberculosis diagnosis. Every receptor here comes from an adult with tuberculosis. Both conserved end residues are part of each CDR3. D genes are given only for firm matches. For some rows the clone size is stated as once, few or many, or as a class when expanded; others skip it.

V gene	D gene	clone size	J gene	CDR3 DNA	CDR3 protein
TRBV13	.	.	TRBJ1-3	TGTGCCAGCAGCTTATTAACAGCTGGAAACACCATATATTTT	CASSLLTAGNTIYF
TRBV6-4	.	.	TRBJ1-2	TGTGCCAGCAGTGACGGGACACCCTATGGCTACACCTTC	CASSDGTPYGYTF
TRBV5-4	.	once	TRBJ2-5	TGTGCCAGCAGCCCCCTGGGGGCTCCAGAGACCCAGTACTTC	CASSPLGAPETQYF
TRBV7-2	.	.	TRBJ2-7	TGTGCCAGCAGCTTAGTAGGGGGGGGGCCCCAATACTACGAGCAGTACTTC	CASSLVGGGPQYYEQYF
TRBV30	.	.	TRBJ1-2	TGTGCCTGGAGTGTACTTCTCTATGGCTACACCTTC	CAWSVLLYGYTF
TRBV27	.	.	TRBJ2-7	TGTGCCAGCAGTTCAGCCGGGGGGCAGTACTTC	CASSSAGGQYF
TRBV6-6	TRBD1	.	TRBJ1-2	TGTGCCAGCATTAACCCGGACAGGGGACTTTTGGGCTACACCTTC	CASINPDRGLLGYTF
TRBV9	.	.	TRBJ1-4	TGTGCCAGCAGCGTAGGACCAGACTACCGCGAAAAACTGTTTTTT	CASSVGPDYREKLFF
TRBV20-1	.	once	TRBJ2-7	TGCAGTGCTAGAGATGGCCACGAGCAGTACTTC	CSARDGHEQYF
TRBV2	.	.	TRBJ1-4	TGTGCCAGCAGTGAGGGGGGGGACCCAACTAATGAAAAACTGTTTTTT	CASSEGGDPTNEKLFF
TRBV27	TRBD1	.	TRBJ2-7	TGTGCCAGCAGTCAGCGGGTTGGAGTGGCGGGACAGGGGACCTACGAGCAGTACTTC	CASSQRVGVAGQGTYEQYF
TRBV5-8	TRBD1	once	TRBJ1-2	TGTGCCAGCGGCCGGGACAGGCCCCTATACGGCTACACCTTC	CASGRDRPLYGYTF
TRBV9	.	.	TRBJ1-1	TGTGCCAGCAGCGTAGAGCAGGAGGGGCCTGTTCCTGAAGCTTTCTTT	CASSVEQEGPVPEAFF
TRBV6-1	.	.	TRBJ2-7	TGTGCCAGCAGCTGGGACTCCGACTACGAGCAGTACTTC	CASSWDSDYEQYF
TRBV20-1	.	.	TRBJ1-4	TGCAGTGCCCTGACAGGTGAAAAACTGTTTTTT	CSALTGEKLFF
TRBV30	TRBD1	.	TRBJ2-3	TGTGCCTGGAGTGGGACAGGGCCCGATACGCAGTATTTT	CAWSGTGPDTQYF
TRBV9	TRBD2	.	TRBJ2-2	TGTGCCAGCAGCGCCCAACTAGCGGGAGCCGGGGAGCTGTTTTTT	CASSAQLAGAGELFF
TRBV19	.	.	TRBJ1-2	TGTGCCAGTAGTTACGGGACTTCTAACTATGGCTACACCTTC	CASSYGTSNYGYTF
TRBV4-3	.	.	TRBJ2-3	TGCGCCAGCAGCCAAGAAGCCTTGAGCACAGATACGCAGTATTTT	CASSQEALSTDTQYF
TRBV2	.	.	TRBJ2-7	TGTGCCAGCAGGCGGAGCGGGCTCTCCTACGAGCAGTACTTC	CASRRSGLSYEQYF
TRBV5-6	TRBD2	.	TRBJ2-1	TGTGCCAGCAGCCTACGCGGGGGGCCGCTGGATGAGCAGTTCTTC	CASSLRGGPLDEQFF
TRBV19	TRBD1	once	TRBJ2-2	TGTGCCAGTAGTATAGGGGACAGCACCGGGGAGCTGTTTTTT	CASSIGDSTGELFF
TRBV2	.	.	TRBJ2-3	TGTGCCAGCAGACGGGATAGCACAGATACGCAGTATTTT	CASRRDSTDTQYF
TRBV18	TRBD2	.	TRBJ2-1	TGTGCCAGCTCCCTTAAAACTAGCGGTAGCTCCTACAATGAGCAGTTCTTC	CASSLKTSGSSYNEQFF
TRBV15	.	.	TRBJ2-6	TGTGCCACCACCTTTATTAGTCGCACTTCTGGGGCCAACGTCCTGACTTTC	CATTFISRTSGANVLTF
TRBV28	TRBD2	.	TRBJ2-5	TGTGCCAGCAGTATCACTAGCGGGAGGGCCCGGGAGACCCAGTACTTC	CASSITSGRARETQYF